A selection of T cell receptor beta chains follows, all from one sample in a study of shared clonotypes between healthy human individuals. Produced via immunoSEQ multiplex PCR; TCRdb's table is partial and in-frame only. This sample has 600,000 to 750,000 clones, with around 91% found just once. Sequences were obtained from memory CD8+ T cells from PBMCs. All receptors derive from a man younger than 35 in good health. Some clones in this sample may be carry-over from other donors' samples. CDR3s include the opening cysteine and the closing phenylalanine or tryptophan. The D gene is left open where the match is weak. Size values are once, few and many counts, or a class for expanded clones, and some rows have none.

D gene: -; J gene: TRBJ1-2; clone size: -; V gene: TRBV28; CDR3 DNA: TGTGCCAGCAGTCCCCTAAGGGCAGCCCTCTATGGCTACACCTTC; CDR3 protein: CASSPLRAALYGYTF
D gene: -; J gene: TRBJ2-7; clone size: -; V gene: TRBV7-9; CDR3 DNA: TGTGCCAGCAGCCCAGGGACCTACGAGCAGTACTTC; CDR3 protein: CASSPGTYEQYF
D gene: -; J gene: TRBJ2-5; clone size: -; V gene: TRBV9; CDR3 DNA: TGTGCCAGCAGCGTAGCAACTAGAGCACAAGAGACCCAGTACTTC; CDR3 protein: CASSVATRAQETQYF
D gene: -; J gene: TRBJ1-1; clone size: -; V gene: TRBV19; CDR3 DNA: TGTGCCAGTAGTCCCACGGCAGGGTCCACTGAAGCTTTCTTT; CDR3 protein: CASSPTAGSTEAFF
D gene: TRBD2; J gene: TRBJ2-3; clone size: many; V gene: TRBV2; CDR3 DNA: TGTGCCAGCAGCGACGCGGTGGCGGGAGGGCCGAGCACAGATACGCAGTATTTT; CDR3 protein: CASSDAVAGGPSTDTQYF
D gene: TRBD1; J gene: TRBJ2-2; clone size: -; V gene: TRBV9; CDR3 DNA: TGTGCCAGCAGACCCTTCGGACAGGGAGACACCGGGGAGCTGTTTTTT; CDR3 protein: CASRPFGQGDTGELFF
D gene: TRBD2; J gene: TRBJ2-1; clone size: -; V gene: TRBV6-5; CDR3 DNA: TGTGCCAGCAGTTCGAAGACTAGCGGGTACTACAATGAGCAGTTCTTC; CDR3 protein: CASSSKTSGYYNEQFF
D gene: -; J gene: TRBJ2-3; clone size: -; V gene: TRBV9; CDR3 DNA: TGTGCCAGCAGCGTAGGCCCTAGCACAGATACGCAGTATTTT; CDR3 protein: CASSVGPSTDTQYF
D gene: -; J gene: TRBJ1-3; clone size: few; V gene: TRBV7-9; CDR3 DNA: TGTGCCAGCGCTGCCTGGGGATCTGGAAACACCATATATTTT; CDR3 protein: CASAAWGSGNTIYF
D gene: -; J gene: TRBJ1-5; clone size: -; V gene: TRBV4-1; CDR3 DNA: TGCGCCAGCAGCAAGGCCCCCGGCAATCAGCCCCAGCATTTT; CDR3 protein: CASSKAPGNQPQHF
D gene: TRBD1; J gene: TRBJ1-3; clone size: -; V gene: TRBV29-1; CDR3 DNA: TGCAGCGTTCGGGACAGTGGGAACACCATATATTTT; CDR3 protein: CSVRDSGNTIYF
D gene: TRBD2; J gene: TRBJ2-2; clone size: -; V gene: TRBV5-1; CDR3 DNA: TGCGCCAGCAGCCCGGGGGGTACCGGGGAGCTGTTTTTT; CDR3 protein: CASSPGGTGELFF
D gene: -; J gene: TRBJ2-3; clone size: once; V gene: TRBV15; CDR3 DNA: TGTGCCACCAGCGTAGCGACGGACACAGATACGCAGTATTTT; CDR3 protein: CATSVATDTDTQYF
D gene: -; J gene: TRBJ2-7; clone size: -; V gene: TRBV4-3; CDR3 DNA: TGCGCCAGCAGCCAAGCTGATGGCTACGAGCAGTACTTC; CDR3 protein: CASSQADGYEQYF
D gene: -; J gene: TRBJ1-1; clone size: -; V gene: TRBV21-1; CDR3 DNA: TGTGCCAGCAGCAAAGTCCGAATATACAGGGGTCCTAGGACGAACACTGAAGCTTTCTTT; CDR3 protein: CASSKVRIYRGPRTNTEAFF
D gene: -; J gene: TRBJ2-7; clone size: -; V gene: TRBV9; CDR3 DNA: TGTGCCAGCAGCGGAGGAGGGACAGCGGGGTCCTACGAGCAGTACTTC; CDR3 protein: CASSGGGTAGSYEQYF
D gene: -; J gene: TRBJ1-1; clone size: few; V gene: TRBV30; CDR3 DNA: TGTGCCGTAAAGTCAGACGGTCCTGAAGCTTTCTTT; CDR3 protein: CAVKSDGPEAFF
D gene: -; J gene: TRBJ1-1; clone size: -; V gene: TRBV6-5; CDR3 DNA: TGTGCCAGCAGTTACTCGCGGGGAGCCTTGAACACTGAAGCTTTCTTT; CDR3 protein: CASSYSRGALNTEAFF
D gene: -; J gene: TRBJ1-1; clone size: -; V gene: TRBV14; CDR3 DNA: TGTGCCAGCAGCGAATTCGGGGCATACACTGAAGCTTTCTTT; CDR3 protein: CASSEFGAYTEAFF
D gene: -; J gene: TRBJ2-1; clone size: -; V gene: TRBV7-3; CDR3 DNA: TGTGCCAGCAGCTTAGGCGGGGTCAATGAGCAGTTCTTC; CDR3 protein: CASSLGGVNEQFF
D gene: -; J gene: TRBJ2-3; clone size: -; V gene: TRBV9; CDR3 DNA: TGTGCCAGCAGCGTAGGGCTGACGGGGACAGATACGCAGTATTTT; CDR3 protein: CASSVGLTGTDTQYF
D gene: TRBD1; J gene: TRBJ1-5; clone size: -; V gene: TRBV7-2; CDR3 DNA: TGTGCCAGCAGCGACAGGGAAAGTTTGGGTCAGCCCCAGCATTTT; CDR3 protein: CASSDRESLGQPQHF
D gene: TRBD2; J gene: TRBJ2-1; clone size: -; V gene: TRBV15; CDR3 DNA: TGTGCCACCAGCAGAGTAACTAGCGGGATCGGTGGAGAGCAGTTCTTC; CDR3 protein: CATSRVTSGIGGEQFF
D gene: TRBD1; J gene: TRBJ2-3; clone size: -; V gene: TRBV28; CDR3 DNA: TGTGCCAGCAGGTCCGGGCTCAGGGGGATTACGCAGTATTTT; CDR3 protein: CASRSGLRGITQYF
D gene: -; J gene: TRBJ2-3; clone size: -; V gene: TRBV15; CDR3 DNA: TGTGCCACCAGCAGGGGGCCCCGGTTAGGTAGCACAGATACGCAGTATTTT; CDR3 protein: CATSRGPRLGSTDTQYF
D gene: TRBD2; J gene: TRBJ2-1; clone size: -; V gene: TRBV27; CDR3 DNA: TGTGCCAGCAGTCCCCGGACTAGGGTCAATGAGCAGTTCTTC; CDR3 protein: CASSPRTRVNEQFF
D gene: TRBD1; J gene: TRBJ1-1; clone size: -; V gene: TRBV29-1; CDR3 DNA: TGCAGCGCCCCCTCTGCGGGACAGGGGGCAGCGGGAACGGAAGCTTTCTTT; CDR3 protein: CSAPSAGQGAAGTEAFF
D gene: -; J gene: TRBJ2-7; clone size: -; V gene: TRBV6-5; CDR3 DNA: TGTGCCAGCAACGGAATGTCCTACGAGCAGTACTTC; CDR3 protein: CASNGMSYEQYF
D gene: TRBD2; J gene: TRBJ2-5; clone size: -; V gene: TRBV28; CDR3 DNA: TGTGCCAGCAGTGACAGCCTAGGGGGACTAGCAGACCAAGAGACCCAGTACTTC; CDR3 protein: CASSDSLGGLADQETQYF
D gene: TRBD1; J gene: TRBJ2-7; clone size: -; V gene: TRBV6-5; CDR3 DNA: TGTGCCAGCAGTTACACAGGGGGCACAGGCTACGAGCAGTACTTC; CDR3 protein: CASSYTGGTGYEQYF
D gene: -; J gene: TRBJ2-7; clone size: -; V gene: TRBV25-1; CDR3 DNA: TGTGCCAGCAGCCTGACTAGTTTCCACGAGCAGTACTTC; CDR3 protein: CASSLTSFHEQYF
D gene: -; J gene: TRBJ2-6; clone size: -; V gene: TRBV27; CDR3 DNA: TGTGCCAGCAGTTTTCCTGGGGCCAACGTCCTGACTTTC; CDR3 protein: CASSFPGANVLTF
D gene: TRBD1; J gene: TRBJ1-5; clone size: -; V gene: TRBV9; CDR3 DNA: TGTGCCAGCAGCCCTACAGGGGCCAATCAGCCCCAGCATTTT; CDR3 protein: CASSPTGANQPQHF
D gene: -; J gene: TRBJ2-3; clone size: once; V gene: TRBV2; CDR3 DNA: TGTGCCAGGATCAAGCGAAGCACAGATACGCAGTATTTT; CDR3 protein: CARIKRSTDTQYF
D gene: -; J gene: TRBJ1-4; clone size: -; V gene: TRBV21-1; CDR3 DNA: TGTGCCAGCAGCCCCAGACCGGGATCGCTTGAAAAACTGTTTTTT; CDR3 protein: CASSPRPGSLEKLFF
D gene: -; J gene: TRBJ2-7; clone size: -; V gene: TRBV4-1; CDR3 DNA: TGCGCCAGCAGCAAGGGGCCGGGGGGCCACGAGCAGTACTTC; CDR3 protein: CASSKGPGGHEQYF
D gene: TRBD1; J gene: TRBJ2-7; clone size: few; V gene: TRBV6-5; CDR3 DNA: TGTGCCAGCAGTTACGTCTCCGGGACAGGTCCCTACGAGCAGTACTTC; CDR3 protein: CASSYVSGTGPYEQYF
D gene: -; J gene: TRBJ1-6; clone size: -; V gene: TRBV7-9; CDR3 DNA: TGTGCCAGTAGGGGCAACTATAATTCACCCCTCCACTTT; CDR3 protein: CASRGNYNSPLHF
D gene: -; J gene: TRBJ2-6; clone size: -; V gene: TRBV13; CDR3 DNA: TGTGCCAGCAGCTTAGGCCCCTACTTGGAAGACTCTGGGGCCAACGTCCTGACTTTC; CDR3 protein: CASSLGPYLEDSGANVLTF